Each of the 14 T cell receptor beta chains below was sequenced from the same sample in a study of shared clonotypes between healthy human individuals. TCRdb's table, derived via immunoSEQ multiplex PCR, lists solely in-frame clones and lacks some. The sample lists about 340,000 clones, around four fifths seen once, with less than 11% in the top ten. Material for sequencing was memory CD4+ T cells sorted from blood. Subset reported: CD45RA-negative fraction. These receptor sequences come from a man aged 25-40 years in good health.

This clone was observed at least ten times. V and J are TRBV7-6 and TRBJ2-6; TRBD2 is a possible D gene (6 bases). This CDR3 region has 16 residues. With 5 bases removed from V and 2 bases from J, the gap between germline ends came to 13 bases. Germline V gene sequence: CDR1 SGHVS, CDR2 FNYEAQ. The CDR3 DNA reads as TGTGCCAGCAGCCTAACCGGGGGACCTGGGGCCAACGTCCTGACTTTC. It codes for CASSLTGGPGANVLTF.

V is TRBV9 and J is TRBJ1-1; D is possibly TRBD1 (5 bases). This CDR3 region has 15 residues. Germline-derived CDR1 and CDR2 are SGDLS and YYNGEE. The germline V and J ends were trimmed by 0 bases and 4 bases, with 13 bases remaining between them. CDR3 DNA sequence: TGTGCCAGCAGCGTAGCAGGGAACTTGGGCACTGAAGCTTTCTTT. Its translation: CASSVAGNLGTEAFF.

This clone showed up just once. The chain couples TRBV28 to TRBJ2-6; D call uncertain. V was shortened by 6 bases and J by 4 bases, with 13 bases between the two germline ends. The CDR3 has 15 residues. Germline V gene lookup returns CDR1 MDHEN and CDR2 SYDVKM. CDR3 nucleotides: TGTGCCAGCAGGAGGACGCGTTCAGGGGCCAACGTCCTGACTTTC. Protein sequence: CASRRTRSGANVLTF. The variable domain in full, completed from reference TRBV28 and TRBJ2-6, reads DVKVTQSSRYLVKRTGEKVFLECVQDMDHENMFWYRQDPGLGLRLIYFSYDVKMKEKGDIPEGYSVSREKKERFSLILESASTNQTSMYLCASRRTRSGANVLTFGAGSRLTVL.

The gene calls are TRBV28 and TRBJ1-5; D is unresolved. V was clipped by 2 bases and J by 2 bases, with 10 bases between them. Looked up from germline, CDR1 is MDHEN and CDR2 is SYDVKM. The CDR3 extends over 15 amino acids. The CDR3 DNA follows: TGTGCCAGCAGTTTACCGCCAGTAGGCAATCAGCCCCAGCATTTT. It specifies CASSLPPVGNQPQHF.

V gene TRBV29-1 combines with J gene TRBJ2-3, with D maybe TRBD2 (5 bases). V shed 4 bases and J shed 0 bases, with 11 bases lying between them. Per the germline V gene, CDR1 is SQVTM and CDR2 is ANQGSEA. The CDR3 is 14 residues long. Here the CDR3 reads CSVVSGFSTDTQYF. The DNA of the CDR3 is TGCAGCGTTGTCTCGGGGTTCAGCACAGATACGCAGTATTTT.

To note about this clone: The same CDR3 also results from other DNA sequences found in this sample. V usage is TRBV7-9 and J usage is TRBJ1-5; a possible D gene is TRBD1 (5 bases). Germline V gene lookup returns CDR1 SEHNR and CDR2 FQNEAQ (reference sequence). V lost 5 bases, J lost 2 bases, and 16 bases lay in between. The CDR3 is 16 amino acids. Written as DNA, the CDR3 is TGTGCCAGCAGCCCAGGGAGAGGGTCGGGCAATCAGCCCCAGCATTTT. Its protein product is CASSPGRGSGNQPQHF.

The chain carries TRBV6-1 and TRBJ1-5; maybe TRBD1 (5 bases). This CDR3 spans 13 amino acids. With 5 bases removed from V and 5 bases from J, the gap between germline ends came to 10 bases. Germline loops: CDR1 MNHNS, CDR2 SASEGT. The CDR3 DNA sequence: TGTGCCAGCAGTCACCGGGACCATCAGCCCCAGCATTTT. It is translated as CASSHRDHQPQHF.

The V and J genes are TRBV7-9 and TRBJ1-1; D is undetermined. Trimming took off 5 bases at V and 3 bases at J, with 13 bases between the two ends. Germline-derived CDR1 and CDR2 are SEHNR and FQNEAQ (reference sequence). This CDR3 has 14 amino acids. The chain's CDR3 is CASSTQAWDTEAFF. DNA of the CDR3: TGTGCCAGCAGCACCCAGGCGTGGGACACTGAAGCTTTCTTT.

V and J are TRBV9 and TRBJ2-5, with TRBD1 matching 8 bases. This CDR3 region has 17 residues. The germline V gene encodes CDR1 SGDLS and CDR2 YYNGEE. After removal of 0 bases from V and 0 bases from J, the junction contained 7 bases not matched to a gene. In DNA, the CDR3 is TGTGCCAGCAGCGTAGCAGCGGGCAGGGGGCACCAAGAGACCCAGTACTTC. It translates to CASSVAAGRGHQETQYF.

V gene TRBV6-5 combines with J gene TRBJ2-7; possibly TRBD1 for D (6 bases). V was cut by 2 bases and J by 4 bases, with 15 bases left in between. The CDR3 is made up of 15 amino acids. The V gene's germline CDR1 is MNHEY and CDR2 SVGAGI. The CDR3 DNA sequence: TGTGCCAGCAGTTACCGCAAACAGGGTCCTTACGAGCAGTACTTC. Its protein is CASSYRKQGPYEQYF.

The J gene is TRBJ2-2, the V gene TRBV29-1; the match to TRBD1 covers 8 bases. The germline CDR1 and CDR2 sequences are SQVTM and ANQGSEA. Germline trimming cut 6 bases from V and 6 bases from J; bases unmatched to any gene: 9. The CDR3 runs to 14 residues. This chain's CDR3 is CSVGTGLIPGELFF. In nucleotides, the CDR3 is TGCAGCGTCGGGACAGGTTTAATCCCCGGGGAGCTGTTTTTT.

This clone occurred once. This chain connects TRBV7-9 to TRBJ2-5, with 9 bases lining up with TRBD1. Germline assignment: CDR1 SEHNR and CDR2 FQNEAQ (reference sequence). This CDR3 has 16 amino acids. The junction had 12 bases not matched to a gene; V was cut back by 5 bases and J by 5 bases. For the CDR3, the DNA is TGTGCCAGCAGCCCGGCCGGGACAGGGAGTGTCGAGACCCAGTACTTC. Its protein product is CASSPAGTGSVETQYF. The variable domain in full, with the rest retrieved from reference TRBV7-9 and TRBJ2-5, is DTGVSQNPRHKITKRGQNVTFRCDPISEHNRLYWYRQTLGQGPEFLTYFQNEAQLEKSRLLSDRFSAERPKGSFSTLEIQRTEQGDSAMYLCASSPAGTGSVETQYFGPGTRLLVL.

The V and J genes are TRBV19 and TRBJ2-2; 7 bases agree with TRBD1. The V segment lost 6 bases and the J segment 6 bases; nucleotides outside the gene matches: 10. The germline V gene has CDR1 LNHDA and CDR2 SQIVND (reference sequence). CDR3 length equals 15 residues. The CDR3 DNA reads TGTGCCAGTAGGTCTTATACAGGGACAGCCGGGGAGCTGTTTTTT. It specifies CASRSYTGTAGELFF.

The CDR3 DNA is TGCGCCAGCAGGATTGTCAGCGGGAACACCGGGGAGCTGTTTTTT. This sequence encodes CASRIVSGNTGELFF. The chain recombines TRBV5-1 with TRBJ2-2; D possibly corresponds to TRBD2 (5 bases). Germline V CDR1 and CDR2: SGHRS, YFSETQ. V dropped 5 bases and J dropped 1 base, with 12 bases sitting between them. There are 15 residues in the CDR3.